The present T cell receptor (beta chain) was sequenced within a study of tumor-infiltrating lymphocytes in primary liver carcinoma. For the study at large: Sequencing of the samples generated roughly 3.65 to 8 million productive TCRbeta reads, with similar yields across tissue types. Findings and caveats of the study: Tumor top-250-clone fraction significantly exceeded that of blood (p = 0.039). Just around 7-24% of top clones spanned all five tumor regions. For tumor-adjacent and tumor-blood pairs, overlap was less than that seen for tumor region pairs.

This clonotype came up many times. Its antigen is unknown. Starting material for RNA and DNA co-extraction consisted of about 17-31 mg of unsorted bulk tissue. TCR beta cDNA came from about 450 ng total RNA, primed with a constant-region primer. It was through three nested multiplex PCR rounds of slightly modified ARM-PCR that TCR beta libraries arose. Via MiXCR, TCRdb re-called the multiplex PCR reads, giving one row per CDR3 protein. The table includes 100,000 to 150,000 distinct CDR3 sequences, 60% to 80% detected once. This TCR was sampled from a woman in her fifties or sixties with primary liver carcinoma and hepatitis B virus infection. Input material: liver tumor tissue from sampling region 3. Described subset: tumor region T3, left-lateral pole.

The CDR3: CASSRTPGSYNSPLHF. The CDR3 DNA is TGTGCCAGCAGTCGGACCCCCGGCTCCTATAATTCACCCCTCCACTTT. The V and J genes are TRBV6-1 and TRBJ1-6; D not certain. Germline CDR1 is MNHNS and CDR2 is SASEGT. The ends were cut back, 5 bases at V and 0 bases at J, with 11 bases in the middle. The CDR3 totals 16 residues.